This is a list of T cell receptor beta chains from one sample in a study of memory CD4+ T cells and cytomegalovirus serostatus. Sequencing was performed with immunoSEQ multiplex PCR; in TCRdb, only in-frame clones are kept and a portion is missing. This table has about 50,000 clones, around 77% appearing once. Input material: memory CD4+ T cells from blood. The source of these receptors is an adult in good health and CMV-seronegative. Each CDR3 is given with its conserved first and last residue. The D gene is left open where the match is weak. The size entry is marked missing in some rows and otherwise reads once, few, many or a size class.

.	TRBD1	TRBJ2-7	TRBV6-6	CASSYEPGQGSYEQYF	TGTGCCAGCAGTTACGAACCGGGACAGGGCTCCTATGAGCAGTACTTC
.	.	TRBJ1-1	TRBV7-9	CASSLESGPPFF	TGTGCCAGCAGCTTAGAGTCTGGGCCGCCTTTCTTT
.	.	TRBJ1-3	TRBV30	CAWSYTVAVSGNTIYF	TGTGCCTGGAGTTATACGGTAGCAGTCTCTGGAAACACCATATATTTT
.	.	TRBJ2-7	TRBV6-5	CASSSPTTALGYEQYF	TGTGCCAGCAGTTCTCCTACTACAGCGTTGGGCTACGAGCAGTACTTC
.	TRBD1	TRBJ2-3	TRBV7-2	CASSFTGGTDTQYF	TGTGCCAGCAGCTTCACAGGGGGGACAGATACGCAGTATTTT
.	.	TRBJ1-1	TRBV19	CASSVRWTEAFF	TGTGCCAGTAGTGTGCGTTGGACTGAAGCTTTCTTT
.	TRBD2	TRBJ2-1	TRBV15	CATSRIFSGGFPEFF	TGTGCCACCAGCAGAATCTTTAGCGGGGGGTTTCCCGAGTTCTTC
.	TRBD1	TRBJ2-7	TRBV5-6	CASSSRRGRGPLEQYF	TGTGCCAGCAGCTCCCGGCGCGGAAGGGGGCCCCTCGAGCAGTACTTC
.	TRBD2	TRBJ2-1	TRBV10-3	CAISESRLAGAEQFF	TGTGCCATCAGTGAGTCACGGCTAGCGGGGGCTGAGCAGTTCTTC
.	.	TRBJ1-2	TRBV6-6	CASSYSDGDYGYTF	TGTGCCAGCAGTTACTCCGACGGGGACTATGGCTACACCTTC
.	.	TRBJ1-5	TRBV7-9	CASSPDRSNQPQHF	TGTGCCAGCAGTCCGGACCGAAGCAATCAGCCCCAGCATTTT
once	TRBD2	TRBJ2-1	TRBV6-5	CASSQAGGTYNEQFF	TGTGCCAGCAGCCAAGCGGGGGGCACCTACAATGAGCAGTTCTTC
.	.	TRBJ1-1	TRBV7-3	CASSEGTEAFF	TGTGCCAGCAGCGAAGGCACTGAAGCTTTCTTT
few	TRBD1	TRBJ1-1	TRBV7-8	CASSDPGTGTSRRGNTEAFF	TGTGCCAGCAGCGATCCCGGGACAGGTACCTCCCGGCGAGGGAACACTGAAGCTTTCTTT
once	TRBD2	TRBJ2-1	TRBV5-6	CASSPGTSGFREQFF	TGTGCCAGCAGCCCGGGGACTAGCGGGTTCCGTGAGCAGTTCTTC
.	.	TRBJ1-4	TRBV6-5	CASAESATNEKLFF	TGTGCCAGCGCTGAGAGTGCAACTAATGAAAAACTGTTTTTT
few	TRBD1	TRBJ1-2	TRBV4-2	CASSQEGQGATYGYTF	TGTGCCAGCAGCCAAGAAGGGCAGGGGGCCACCTATGGCTACACCTTC
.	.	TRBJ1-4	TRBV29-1	CSVSVTKQELFF	TGCAGCGTCTCCGTGACCAAGCAGGAACTGTTTTTT
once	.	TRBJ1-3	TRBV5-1	CASSLETPSGNTIYF	TGCGCCAGCAGCTTGGAGACACCCTCTGGAAACACCATATATTTT
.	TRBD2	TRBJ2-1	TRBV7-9	CASTVAGGGGNEQFF	TGTGCCAGCACCGTAGCGGGGGGCGGTGGAAATGAGCAGTTCTTC
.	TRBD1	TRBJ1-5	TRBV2	CASSYGQGADQPQHF	TGTGCCAGCAGTTATGGACAGGGGGCAGATCAGCCCCAGCATTTT
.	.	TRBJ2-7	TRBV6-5	CASRMTGTSSYEQYF	TGTGCCAGCAGAATGACCGGGACCAGCTCCTACGAGCAGTACTTC
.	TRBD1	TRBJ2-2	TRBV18	CASSPGQGTGELFF	TGTGCCAGCTCACCGGGACAGGGGACCGGGGAGCTGTTTTTT
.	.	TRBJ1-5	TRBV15	CATSRKYQPQHF	TGTGCCACCAGCAGGAAATATCAGCCCCAGCATTTT
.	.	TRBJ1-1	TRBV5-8	CASSFESMNTEAFF	TGTGCCAGCAGCTTTGAGAGCATGAACACTGAAGCTTTCTTT
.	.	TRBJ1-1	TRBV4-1	CASSQLGFGTEAFF	TGCGCCAGCAGCCAACTCGGTTTTGGCACTGAAGCTTTCTTT
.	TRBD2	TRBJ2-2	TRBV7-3	CASSFLASSGGNTGELFF	TGTGCCAGCAGCTTCCTAGCGTCTAGCGGGGGGAACACCGGGGAGCTGTTTTTT
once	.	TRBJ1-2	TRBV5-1	CASSWDGPNYGYTF	TGCGCCAGCAGCTGGGACGGGCCTAACTATGGCTACACCTTC
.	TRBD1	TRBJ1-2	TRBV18	CASSPGIDRADGYTF	TGTGCCAGCTCACCGGGGATTGACAGGGCTGATGGCTACACCTTC
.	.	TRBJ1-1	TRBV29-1	CGQVTNTEAFF	TGCGGGCAGGTTACTAACACTGAAGCTTTCTTT
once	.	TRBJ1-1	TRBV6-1	CASSWGNTEAFF	TGTGCCAGCAGTTGGGGGAACACTGAAGCTTTCTTT
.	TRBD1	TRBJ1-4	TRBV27	CASSAGRGQWNEKLFF	TGTGCCAGCAGTGCGGGGAGGGGGCAGTGGAATGAAAAACTGTTTTTT
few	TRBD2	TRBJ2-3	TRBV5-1	CASSPGLAQSTDTQYF	TGCGCCAGCAGCCCGGGACTAGCGCAAAGCACAGATACGCAGTATTTT
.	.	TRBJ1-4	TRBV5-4	CASRPGLKNEKLFF	TGTGCCAGCAGACCGGGACTTAAGAATGAAAAACTGTTTTTT
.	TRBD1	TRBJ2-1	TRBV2	CASSSWTGYNEQFF	TGTGCCAGCAGTAGCTGGACAGGATACAATGAGCAGTTCTTC
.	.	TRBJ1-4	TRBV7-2	CASSPREFTTNEKLFF	TGTGCCAGCAGCCCACGAGAGTTTACAACTAATGAAAAACTGTTTTTT
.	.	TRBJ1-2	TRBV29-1	CSVEDPGGYANYGYTF	TGCAGCGTTGAAGATCCTGGGGGGTACGCTAACTATGGCTACACCTTC
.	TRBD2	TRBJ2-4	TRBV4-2	CASSQDQRGIAKNIQYF	TGTGCCAGCAGCCAAGATCAGCGGGGGATAGCCAAAAACATTCAGTACTTC
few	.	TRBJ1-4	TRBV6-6	CASTMDLNEKLFF	TGTGCCAGCACCATGGATCTCAATGAAAAACTGTTTTTT
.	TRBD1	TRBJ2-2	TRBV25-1	CASSEFPGQGANTGELFF	TGTGCCAGCAGTGAATTCCCGGGACAGGGGGCGAACACCGGGGAGCTGTTTTTT
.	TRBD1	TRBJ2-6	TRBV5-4	CASSLQGASGANVLTF	TGTGCCAGCAGCTTGCAGGGGGCGTCGGGGGCCAACGTCCTGACTTTC
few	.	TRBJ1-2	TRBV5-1	CASSLDVGGRGYTF	TGCGCCAGCAGCTTGGACGTGGGTGGTAGGGGCTACACCTTC
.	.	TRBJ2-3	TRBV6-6	CASSYLSTDTQYF	TGTGCCAGCAGTTACCTAAGCACAGATACGCAGTATTTT
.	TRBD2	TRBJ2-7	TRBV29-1	CSVDQAGVSGEQYF	TGCAGCGTTGATCAAGCGGGGGTATCTGGCGAGCAGTACTTC
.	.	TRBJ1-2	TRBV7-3	CASSPTEGGLNF	TGTGCCAGCAGCCCGACAGAAGGTGGACTTAACTTC
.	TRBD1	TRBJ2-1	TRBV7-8	CASSSGSGTGAYNEQFF	TGTGCCAGCAGCTCAGGATCCGGGACAGGCGCCTACAATGAGCAGTTCTTC
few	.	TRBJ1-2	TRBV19	CASSPGVLGYGYTF	TGTGCCAGTAGTCCAGGGGTCTTGGGCTATGGCTACACCTTC
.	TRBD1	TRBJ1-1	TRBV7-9	CASSLPGQTMNTEAFF	TGTGCCAGCAGCTTACCGGGACAGACCATGAACACTGAAGCTTTCTTT
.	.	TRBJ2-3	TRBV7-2	CASSLSQLTDTQYF	TGTGCCAGCAGCTTATCCCAGCTCACAGATACGCAGTATTTT
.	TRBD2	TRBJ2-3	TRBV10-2	CASQGRTSGGSDTDTQYF	TGCGCCAGCCAGGGCCGGACTAGCGGGGGGTCTGACACAGATACGCAGTATTTT
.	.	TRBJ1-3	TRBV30	CAWSSRTAGNTIYF	TGTGCCTGGAGTTCGAGAACAGCTGGAAACACCATATATTTT
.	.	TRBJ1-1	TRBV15	CAIQGSLVNTEAFF	TGTGCCATCCAGGGGTCCCTAGTGAACACTGAAGCTTTCTTT
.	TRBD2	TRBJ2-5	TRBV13	CASSYRTSFGAQQETQYF	TGTGCCAGCAGCTACCGGACTAGTTTCGGGGCGCAACAAGAGACCCAGTACTTC
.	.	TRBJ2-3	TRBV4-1	CASSQDGRGTDTQYF	TGCGCCAGCAGCCAAGATGGGAGAGGGACAGATACGCAGTATTTT
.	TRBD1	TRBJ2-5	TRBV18	CASSLQGAPRETQYF	TGTGCCAGCTCACTGCAGGGGGCGCCCCGGGAGACCCAGTACTTC